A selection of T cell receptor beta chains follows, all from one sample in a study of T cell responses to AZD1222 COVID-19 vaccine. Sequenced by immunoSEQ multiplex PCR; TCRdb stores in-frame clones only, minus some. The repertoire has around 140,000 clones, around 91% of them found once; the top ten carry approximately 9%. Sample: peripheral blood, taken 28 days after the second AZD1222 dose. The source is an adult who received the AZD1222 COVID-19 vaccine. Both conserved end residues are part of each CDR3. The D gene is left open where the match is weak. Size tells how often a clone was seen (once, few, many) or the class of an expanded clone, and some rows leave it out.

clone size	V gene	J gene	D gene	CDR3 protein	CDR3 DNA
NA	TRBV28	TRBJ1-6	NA	CASSLWGSPLHF	TGTGCCAGCAGTTTATGGGGTTCACCCCTCCACTTT
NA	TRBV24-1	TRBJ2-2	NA	CATSDLSDKGKGRSHTGELFF	TGTGCCACCAGTGATTTGTCGGACAAGGGGAAGGGCCGCAGTCACACCGGGGAGCTGTTTTTT
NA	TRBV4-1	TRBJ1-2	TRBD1	CASSHPGQGVYGYTF	TGCGCCAGCAGCCACCCCGGACAGGGGGTCTATGGCTACACCTTC
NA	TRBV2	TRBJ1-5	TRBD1	CASRGTDRGSNQPQHF	TGTGCCAGCAGGGGGACAGACCGGGGCAGCAATCAGCCCCAGCATTTT
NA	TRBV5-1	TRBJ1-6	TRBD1	CASSWEGQVRSSPLHF	TGCGCCAGCAGCTGGGAGGGACAGGTTCGGAGTTCACCCCTCCACTTT
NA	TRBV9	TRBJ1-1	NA	CASSTSLDVTGMNTEAFF	TGTGCCAGCAGCACCAGTTTGGACGTTACCGGCATGAACACTGAAGCTTTCTTT
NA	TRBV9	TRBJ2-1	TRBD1	CASSVSGTGYNEQFF	TGTGCCAGCAGCGTCTCCGGGACAGGGTACAATGAGCAGTTCTTC
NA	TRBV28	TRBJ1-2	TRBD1	CASSLDRGWWGYTF	TGTGCCAGCAGTTTGGACAGGGGGTGGTGGGGCTACACCTTC
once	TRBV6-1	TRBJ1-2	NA	CASSDFSGGRSYGYTF	TGTGCCAGCAGTGATTTTTCGGGAGGGAGAAGCTATGGCTACACCTTC
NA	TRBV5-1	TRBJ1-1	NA	CASSLGRGAGAEAFF	TGCGCCAGCAGCTTGGGGCGGGGGGCCGGGGCTGAAGCTTTCTTT
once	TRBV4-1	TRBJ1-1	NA	CASSQIVSVNTEAFF	TGCGCCAGCAGCCAAATCGTCAGCGTGAACACTGAAGCTTTCTTT
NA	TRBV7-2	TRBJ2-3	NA	CASSSTGRNADTQYF	TGTGCCAGCAGCTCGACAGGACGTAACGCAGATACGCAGTATTTT
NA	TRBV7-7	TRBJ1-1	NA	CASSLAANTEAFF	TGTGCCAGCAGCTTAGCGGCGAACACTGAAGCTTTCTTT
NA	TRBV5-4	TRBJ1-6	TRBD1	CASSLEGQNSPLHF	TGTGCCAGCAGCTTGGAGGGACAGAATTCACCCCTCCACTTT
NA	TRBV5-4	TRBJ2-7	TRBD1	CASSADRAREQYF	TGTGCCAGCAGCGCGGACAGGGCCCGCGAGCAGTACTTC
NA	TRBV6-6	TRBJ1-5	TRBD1	CASSTGDQPQHF	TGTGCCAGCAGCACAGGGGATCAGCCCCAGCATTTT
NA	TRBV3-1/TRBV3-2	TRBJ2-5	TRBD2	CASSQVQAGGPKEETQYF	TGTGCCAGCAGCCAAGTTCAAGCGGGGGGGCCAAAGGAGGAGACCCAGTACTTC
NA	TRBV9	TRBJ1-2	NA	CASSPTIRDGYGYTF	TGTGCCAGCAGCCCCACCATCCGGGACGGCTATGGCTACACCTTC
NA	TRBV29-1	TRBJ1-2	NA	CSFLEGGGYGYTF	TGCAGCTTCTTGGAGGGCGGAGGGTATGGCTACACCTTC
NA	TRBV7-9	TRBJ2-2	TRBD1	CASTLTGENTGELFF	TGTGCCAGCACCTTAACAGGGGAGAACACCGGGGAGCTGTTTTTT
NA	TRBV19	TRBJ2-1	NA	CASSPSSSYNEQFF	TGTGCCAGTAGCCCCTCAAGCTCCTACAATGAGCAGTTCTTC
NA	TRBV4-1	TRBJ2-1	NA	CASSQAPSGSYNEQFF	TGCGCCAGCAGCCAAGCCCCCAGCGGCAGCTACAATGAGCAGTTCTTC
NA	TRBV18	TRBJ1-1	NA	CASSPYNRGPIEAFF	TGTGCCAGCTCACCCTACAACCGGGGGCCCATTGAAGCTTTCTTT
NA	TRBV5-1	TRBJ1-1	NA	CASSLVERRNTEAFF	TGCGCCAGCAGCTTGGTGGAAAGGAGGAACACTGAAGCTTTCTTT
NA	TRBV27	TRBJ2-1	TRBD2	CASSPGLALVGEQFF	TGTGCCAGCAGTCCCGGACTAGCCTTGGTCGGTGAGCAGTTCTTC
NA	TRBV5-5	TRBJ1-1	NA	CASSFPRQATEAFF	TGTGCCAGCAGCTTTCCCCGACAGGCCACTGAAGCTTTCTTT
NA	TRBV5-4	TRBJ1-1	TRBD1	CASRRDRGNTEAFF	TGTGCCAGCAGGCGGGACAGGGGTAACACTGAAGCTTTCTTT
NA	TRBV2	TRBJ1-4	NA	CASKGSSAVEKLFF	TGTGCCAGCAAGGGCAGCTCGGCCGTCGAAAAACTGTTTTTT
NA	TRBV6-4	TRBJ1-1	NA	CASRIRGGTEAFF	TGTGCCAGCAGGATTAGGGGCGGTACTGAAGCTTTCTTT
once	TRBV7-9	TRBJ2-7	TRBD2	CASSPRTSGSTEQYF	TGTGCCAGCAGCCCTAGGACTAGCGGGAGTACCGAGCAGTACTTC
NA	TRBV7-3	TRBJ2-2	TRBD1	CASSTGGEDTGELFF	TGTGCCAGCAGCACAGGGGGCGAGGACACCGGGGAGCTGTTTTTT
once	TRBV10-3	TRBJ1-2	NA	CAISVTGTRYGYTF	TGTGCCATCAGTGTTACCGGGACACGCTATGGCTACACCTTC
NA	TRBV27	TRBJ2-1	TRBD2	CASSLVLAGGPHEQFF	TGTGCCAGCAGTTTAGTCCTAGCGGGGGGCCCCCATGAGCAGTTCTTC
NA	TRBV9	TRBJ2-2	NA	CASSFWGVLNTGELFF	TGTGCCAGCAGTTTCTGGGGAGTTTTGAACACCGGGGAGCTGTTTTTT
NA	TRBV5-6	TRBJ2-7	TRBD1	CASSLAGTGGSYEQYF	TGTGCCAGCAGCTTGGCCGGTACAGGGGGTTCCTACGAGCAGTACTTC